This passage covers 16 T cell receptor beta chains from one sample sequenced in a study of beta chain features in type 1 diabetes. Study observations and caveats: Patients with Type 1 diabetes showed moderately but significantly shorter TCRB CDR3s in all four CD4+ subsets.

Every isolated RNA sample was fully reverse transcribed, so sequencing captured expressed TCRB transcripts. Sequencing used immunoSEQ multiplex PCR; TCRdb keeps in-frame clones, though not all of them. The sample yields a few hundred thousand clones, roughly 17% seen once. The antigens for these receptors are not known. Sequencing was performed on naive CD4+ T cells from blood. These receptors were collected from a man aged 25 to 40 with type 1 diabetes.

This chain links TRBV25-1 with TRBJ1-5, with 10 bases identical to TRBD1. The CDR3 covers 16 residues. Losses at the gene ends were 3 bases for V and 7 bases for J; bases not matched to a gene: 9. CDR1 MGHDK and CDR2 SYGVNS come from the germline V gene. The CDR3 region has the DNA TGTGCCAGCAGTGAGGGGGGACAGGGGATCGGGCAGCCCCAGCATTTT. As protein: CASSEGGQGIGQPQHF.

This clone was recorded a few times. The CDR3 DNA reads as TGTGCCAGCAGGAGCGAAAAACTGTTTTTT. It is translated as CASRSEKLFF. The chain is built from TRBV28 and TRBJ1-4; D unclear. Trimming cost V 6 bases and J 8 bases, with 4 bases left between them. This CDR3 region has 10 residues. Looked up from germline, CDR1 is MDHEN and CDR2 is SYDVKM.

This clone was seen a handful of times. The chain uses TRBV29-1 and TRBJ2-7, with TRBD2 identical over 7 bases. The CDR3 is made up of 14 amino acids. Germline CDR1 reads SQVTM; CDR2 reads ANQGSEA. With 6 bases clipped from V and 3 bases from J, the junction kept 11 bases outside the gene matches. The DNA for the CDR3 is TGCAGCGTAGAGGACTCCGGGGGGAACTACGAGCAGTACTTC. Protein: CSVEDSGGNYEQYF.

This chain connects TRBV5-1 to TRBJ2-1; unclear D gene. This CDR3 is built from 15 residues. The V end was cut by 4 bases, the J end by 0 bases, with 11 bases between. In germline, CDR1 is SGHRS, CDR2 YFSETQ. The CDR3 is CASSGDPDSYNEQFF. The CDR3 nucleotides read TGCGCCAGCAGCGGAGACCCCGACTCCTACAATGAGCAGTTCTTC.

The chain carries TRBV7-2 and TRBJ2-3, with D perhaps TRBD2 (5 bases). The CDR3 is made up of 16 amino acids. V was clipped by 5 bases and J by 4 bases, with 19 bases between them. The germline gives CDR1 SGHTA, CDR2 FQGNSA. The CDR3 region has the DNA TGTGCCAGCAGCCGCACGGAGGAAGAAATAGCAGATACGCAGTATTTT. Its translation is CASSRTEEEIADTQYF.

The sample holds a few counts of this clone. The chain is built from TRBV29-1 and TRBJ2-2; TRBD1 matches at 8 bases. In germline, CDR1 is SQVTM, CDR2 ANQGSEA. The CDR3 extends over 14 amino acids. After removal of 4 bases from V and 4 bases from J, the junction contained 5 bases not matched to a gene. CDR3 sequence reads: CSVGRQGATGELFF. The CDR3 nucleotides are TGCAGCGTTGGAAGGCAGGGGGCCACCGGGGAGCTGTTTTTT.

The chain employs TRBV7-3 and TRBJ2-1; 9 bases align to TRBD2. The CDR3 is made up of 15 amino acids. Trimming removed 4 bases from V and 4 bases from J; junction bases left unmatched: 5. Germline loops: CDR1 SGHTA, CDR2 FQGTGA. Written as DNA, the CDR3 is TGTGCCAGCAGCTCAGGACTAGCGCAATACAATGAGCAGTTCTTC. This codes for CASSSGLAQYNEQFF.

A few counts support this clone. The CDR3 nucleotides are TGTGCCAGCAGCCGCCGGGACATTAGCACAGATACGCAGTATTTT. This codes for CASSRRDISTDTQYF. This rearrangement joins TRBV4-2 to TRBJ2-3, with D maybe TRBD1 (6 bases). V was shortened by 4 bases and J by 0 bases, with 11 bases between the two germline ends. Looked up from germline, CDR1 is LGHNA and CDR2 is YNFKEQ. The length of the CDR3 is 15 residues.

This sequence joins TRBV2 and TRBJ1-2, with 7 bases identical to TRBD1. CDR3 length equals 15 residues. Unmatched junction bases numbered 10, after V lost 5 bases and J lost 4 bases. Germline-derived CDR1 and CDR2 are SNHLY and FYNNEI. The CDR3 is CASSLDRASLYGYTF. DNA for the CDR3: TGTGCCAGCAGTTTAGACAGGGCCTCTCTCTATGGCTACACCTTC.

V gene TRBV9 combines with J gene TRBJ2-3, with 9 bases lining up with TRBD2. This CDR3 is 14 amino acids long. Germline values: CDR1 SGDLS, CDR2 YYNGEE. Trimming at V came to 0 bases and at J to 5 bases, leaving 1 base not matched to a gene. The CDR3 DNA reads as TGTGCCAGCAGCGTAGAAGCGGGGGGAGATACGCAGTATTTT. Amino acids: CASSVEAGGDTQYF.

The rearrangement links TRBV28 to TRBJ2-7, with TRBD1 matching 9 bases. CDR1 is MDHEN and CDR2 is SYDVKM in the germline V gene. V shed 6 bases, J shed 0 bases, and the junction held 9 bases outside the gene matches. The CDR3 sequence is 16 residues long. CDR3 sequence: CASSTSGTGPSYEQYF. In DNA, the CDR3 is TGTGCCAGCAGCACCTCGGGGACAGGGCCCTCCTACGAGCAGTACTTC.

This clone has only a few counts. The chain uses TRBV29-1 and TRBJ2-7; D not certain. The CDR3 loop spans 12 amino acids. V was pared by 0 bases and J by 9 bases, with 12 bases between. In germline, CDR1 is SQVTM, CDR2 ANQGSEA. The CDR3 is CSVEDRVFVQYF. CDR3 nucleotide sequence: TGCAGCGTTGAAGATCGGGTGTTCGTGCAGTACTTC.

The chain joins TRBV7-2 to TRBJ2-7, with unresolved D. Germline CDR1 is SGHTA and CDR2 is FQGNSA. The CDR3 covers 15 residues. Trimming removed 0 bases at V and 1 base at J, with 10 bases between. CDR3 nucleotides: TGTGCCAGCAGCTTAGCAGCAGCAGTTTCCTACGAGCAGTACTTC. It encodes CASSLAAAVSYEQYF.

The V call is TRBV9, the J call TRBJ2-2; 7 bases are shared with TRBD2. Germline V gives CDR1 SGDLS, CDR2 YYNGEE. There are 16 residues in the CDR3. Unmatched junction bases numbered 7, after V lost 0 bases and J lost 5 bases. CDR3 sequence (DNA): TGTGCCAGCAGCGTAGTCCGCGGGAGCGGTACCGGGGAGCTGTTTTTT. This gives the protein CASSVVRGSGTGELFF.

This clone turned up a few times. The genes are TRBV30 and TRBJ1-1, with D perhaps TRBD1 (5 bases). The germline V gene has CDR1 GTSNPN and CDR2 SVGIG (reference sequence). CDR3 length: 13 amino acids. The V gene lost 0 bases and the J gene lost 10 bases, with 15 bases spanning the gap. The CDR3 spells CAWSVLVGEGAFF. The CDR3 DNA reads TGTGCCTGGAGTGTACTCGTAGGGGAAGGAGCTTTCTTT.

As DNA, the CDR3 is TGTGCCAGCAGTGCCCGGGGGGCTGGGGCCAACGTCCTGACTTTC. Protein product: CASSARGAGANVLTF. The chain has TRBV28 and TRBJ2-6; TRBD2 matches 7 bases. This CDR3 is built from 15 residues. The germline CDR1 and CDR2 sequences are MDHEN and SYDVKM. V lost 5 bases and J lost 2; bases outside the gene matches: 3.